This entry concerns a single T cell receptor (beta chain). The V end lost 3 bases, the J end lost 4 bases, and 8 bases lay between the germline ends. This CDR3 contains 13 residues. Germline lookup yields CDR1 WNHNN and CDR2 SYGVQD (reference sequence). Graves' hyperthyroidism showing no ophthalmopathy progression within 18 months was considered stable. TCR beta CDR3 region amplification was performed from RNA transcripts. The HTBI primer set was used in a first-round RT-PCR of the TCR CDR3. TCRdb ran MiXCR on the multiplex PCR reads and lists one entry per CDR3 protein. The sample has under 400,000 distinct CDR3 sequences, about 25% seen once. The data derive from a study of T cells in Graves' hyperthyroidism and ophthalmopathy.

The material sequenced was blood. J is TRBJ2-3 and V is TRBV10-1; D may be TRBD1 or TRBD2 (5 bases each). This receptor was obtained from a man aged 50 to 59 with Graves' hyperthyroidism. The CDR3 nucleotides are TGCGCCAGCAGTGAAGAGGGGCCAGATACGCAGTATTTT. Protein: CASSEEGPDTQYF.